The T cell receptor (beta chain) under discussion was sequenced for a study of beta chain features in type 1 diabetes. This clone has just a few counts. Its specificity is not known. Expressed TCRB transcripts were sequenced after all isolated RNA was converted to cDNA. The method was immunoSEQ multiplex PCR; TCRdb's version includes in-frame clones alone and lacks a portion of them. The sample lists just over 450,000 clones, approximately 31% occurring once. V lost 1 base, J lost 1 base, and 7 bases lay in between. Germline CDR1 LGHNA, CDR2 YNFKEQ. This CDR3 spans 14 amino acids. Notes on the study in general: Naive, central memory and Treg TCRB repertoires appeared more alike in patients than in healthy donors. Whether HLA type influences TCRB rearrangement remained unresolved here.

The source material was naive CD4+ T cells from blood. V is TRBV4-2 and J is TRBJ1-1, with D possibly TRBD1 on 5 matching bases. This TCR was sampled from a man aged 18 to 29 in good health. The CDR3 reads CASSQVTGNTEAFF. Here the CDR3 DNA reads TGTGCCAGCAGCCAAGTAACAGGGAACACTGAAGCTTTCTTT.